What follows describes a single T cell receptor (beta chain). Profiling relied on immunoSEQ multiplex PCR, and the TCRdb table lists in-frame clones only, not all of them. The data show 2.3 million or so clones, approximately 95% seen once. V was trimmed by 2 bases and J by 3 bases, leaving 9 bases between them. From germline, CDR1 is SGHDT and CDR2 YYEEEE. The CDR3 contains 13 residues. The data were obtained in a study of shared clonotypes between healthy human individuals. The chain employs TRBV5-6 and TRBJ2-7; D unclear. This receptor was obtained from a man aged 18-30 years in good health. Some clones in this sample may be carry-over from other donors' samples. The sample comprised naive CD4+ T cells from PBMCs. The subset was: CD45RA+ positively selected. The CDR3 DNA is TGTGCCAGCAGCTTACCCGGGCTCTACGAGCAGTACTTC. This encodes CASSLPGLYEQYF. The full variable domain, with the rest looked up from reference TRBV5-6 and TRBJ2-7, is DAGVTQSPTHLIKTRGQQVTLRCSPKSGHDTVSWYQQALGQGPQFIFQYYEEEERQRGNFPDRFSGHQFPNYSSELNVNALLLGDSALYLCASSLPGLYEQYFGPGTRLTVT.